The source of this T cell receptor (beta chain) is a study of cytomegalovirus exposure and HLA in healthy donors. Background on the study: The 90 to 150 validation repertoires used the same platform as the 650 to 850 first-cohort repertoires, a later analysis reported. General study findings and limits: The study listed 150 to 200 cytomegalovirus-associated TCR beta chains. Most observed TCR sequences were rare, whereas some public TCRs were detected in many donors.

CDR3 length equals 17 residues. CDR1 and CDR2 from the germline V gene are SGHDT and YYEEEE. The J segment lost 4 bases and the V segment lost 3 bases, leaving 13 bases of the junction unmatched. Measured with immunoSEQ multiplex PCR; TCRdb has only the in-frame clones, and not every one. The sample comprises under 150,000 clones, roughly nine tenths of which are singletons, and about 0.7% rests with the top ten. To note about this clone: The target antigen is unknown.

The donors were in the 120-subject validation cohort, distinct from the approximately 730-subject first cohort. The origin of this receptor is a man in his late teens or twenties in good health and CMV-seronegative. The sequenced sample was PBMCs. The chain joins TRBV5-6 to TRBJ1-2; 9 nucleotides line up with TRBD1. CDR3 DNA sequence: TGTGCCAGCAGCTCGATTTTTGACAGGGGGTATATCTATGGCTACACCTTC. Translated, it gives CASSSIFDRGYIYGYTF.